The next 10 T cell receptor beta chains were all read from a single sample in a study of regulatory T cells in long-lasting Graves disease. Construction of the TCR beta libraries employed iRepertoire HTBI primers in conjunction with Arm-PCR of CDR3 regions. One entry per CDR3 protein, called by TCRdb with MiXCR from the multiplex PCR reads. Among about 530,000 distinct CDR3 sequences, more than 15% were seen once, and the ten largest hold approximately 25%. Stated time point: newly diagnosed GD, antithyroid drugs for less than 3 months. The TCR library used RNA extracted from PBMCs. The sample was also reused in another study, on T cells in Graves' hyperthyroidism and ophthalmopathy.

Source: peripheral blood mononuclear cells (PBMCs), taken at new diagnosis, from a patient treated with antithyroid drugs. The receptor source for this set is a woman aged 35-65 years with Graves disease.

This chain uses TRBV29-1 with TRBJ2-7, with TRBD2 matching over 11 bases. CDR1 and CDR2 from the germline V gene are SQVTM and ANQGSEA. There are 15 residues in the CDR3. The V gene end was trimmed by 6 bases and the J gene end by 4 bases; junction bases not matched to a gene: 11. The CDR3 sequence: CSVGLAGGLGYEQYF. For the CDR3, the DNA is TGCAGCGTGGGGCTAGCGGGGGGCCTGGGGTACGAGCAGTACTTC.

This clonotype was counted at least ten times. The CDR3 coding sequence is TGTGCCAGCAGCCATACAGGGGGCACCGGGGAGCTGTTTTTT. Amino acid sequence: CASSHTGGTGELFF. This chain connects TRBV7-8 to TRBJ2-2, with 8 bases fitting TRBD1. Germline V gene data show CDR1 as SGHVS and CDR2 as FQNEAQ. The CDR3 extends over 14 amino acids. The ends lost 5 bases at V and 4 bases at J; junction bases unmatched: 3.

The sample holds many counts of this clonotype. The chain carries TRBV9 and TRBJ1-2; 9 nucleotides match TRBD1. V was pared by 4 bases and J by 5 bases, with 3 bases of the junction left unmatched. Germline V gives CDR1 SGDLS, CDR2 YYNGEE. The CDR3 loop spans 13 amino acids. CDR3 protein: CASSSQGAYGYTF. CDR3 DNA sequence: TGTGCCAGCAGCTCACAGGGGGCGTATGGCTACACCTTC.

This clonotype appeared many times. The rearrangement joins TRBV10-3 to TRBJ1-1; a weak D match, TRBD1 (5 bases). CDR3 length: 13 residues. The germline CDR1 and CDR2 sequences are ENHRY and SYGVKD. V lost 5 bases and J lost 1, with 8 bases in between. The CDR3 coding sequence is TGTGCCATCAGTTCTACAGGGAACACTGAAGCTTTCTTT. As protein: CAISSTGNTEAFF.

J is TRBJ2-7 and V is TRBV20-1; D may be TRBD1 or TRBD2 (5 bases each). V shed 4 bases and J shed 4 bases, with 17 bases lying between them. This CDR3 has 14 amino acids. Germline CDR1 reads DFQATT; CDR2 reads SNEGSKA (reference sequence). The CDR3 DNA follows: TGCAGTGCTACCGACAGCGGATACCAATACGAGCAGTACTTC. The encoded protein is CSATDSGYQYEQYF.

This clonotype was seen once. The CDR3: CASSPGGSFRGNIQYF. CDR3 in DNA: TGTGCCAGCAGTCCCGGGGGCAGCTTCAGGGGAAACATTCAGTACTTC. V usage is TRBV6-1 and J usage is TRBJ2-4; D may match TRBD1 or TRBD2 (6 bases each). This CDR3 contains 16 residues. V lost 5 bases and J 6 bases, leaving 20 bases between the germline ends. Germline V gene data show CDR1 as MNHNS and CDR2 as SASEGT.

Of note for this clonotype: One junction end does not reproduce the germline sequence, and a read error may be involved. The CDR3 loop is CASSLGWAGDTDTQYF. In DNA, the CDR3 is TGCGCCAGCAGCTTGGGATGGGCAGGGGACACAGATACGCAGTATTTT. This chain connects TRBV9 to TRBJ2-3, with D perhaps matching TRBD1 (6 bases). Germline CDR1 is SGDLS and CDR2 is YYNGEE. The CDR3 loop spans 16 amino acids.

The chain couples TRBV7-2 to TRBJ1-4; D remains unclear. Trimming pared 3 bases from V and 4 bases from J, leaving 9 bases between. From germline, CDR1 is SGHTA and CDR2 FQGNSA. CDR3 length: 14 amino acids. CDR3 in amino acids: CASSFIAYNEKLFF. DNA for the CDR3: TGTGCCAGCAGCTTCATAGCCTATAATGAAAAACTGTTTTTT.

This clonotype was detected many times. This chain links TRBV11-2 with TRBJ2-1; D remains ambiguous. The CDR3 covers 12 residues. Per germline, CDR1 SGHAT and CDR2 FQNNGV. V was shortened by 7 bases and J by 4 bases, with 8 bases between the two germline ends. This CDR3 is CASNSGYNEQFF. The DNA for the CDR3 is TGTGCCAGCAATTCCGGTTACAATGAGCAGTTCTTC.

V usage is TRBV7-9 and J usage is TRBJ1-2, with 8 bases fitting TRBD1. J gave up 6 bases and V 5 bases, and 11 bases lay outside the gene matches. The CDR3 has 15 amino acids. Per germline, CDR1 SEHNR and CDR2 FQNEAQ (reference sequence). CDR3 in amino acids: CASSETGEGGNGYTF. CDR3 DNA: TGTGCCAGCAGCGAGACAGGGGAGGGAGGAAATGGCTACACCTTC.